The entry below describes one TCR beta chain. There is no known antigen for this receptor. Base qualities are not at hand, and no much larger clone is one base apart. Library generation was performed with the immunoSEQ multiplex PCR assay. In the original analysis: To diagnose cytomegalovirus status from the catalog of TCR beta chain sequences, a statistical classification framework was built. TCRdb took over this immuneACCESS table, retaining in-frame rearrangements with V and J assigned. Such tables are incomplete; in checked studies, under half of the missing clones stem from an unresolved V gene, and the remainder is unexplained. V and J calls and clone size are given by that table; D and trimming were obtained from the DNA. The table for this sample lists hundreds of thousands of clones; around 89% of them were counted only once. Approximately 0.88% of the sample is in the top ten clones. This record comes from a study of cytomegalovirus exposure and HLA in healthy donors (TCRdb year 2017). Background for the entire study: The roughly 650 repertoires of the first cohort and the 120 or so validation repertoires were produced on the same platform, according to a later analysis. The study aimed to test whether signatures of past pathogen exposure could be identified by cataloging public T cell receptors. A separate validation cohort of roughly 110 different subjects was used in addition to the roughly 620-subject first cohort. The study combined high-throughput TCR immunosequencing, statistical association of individual TCRs with disease status, and machine learning to predict cytomegalovirus infection status.

Separate from the roughly 660-subject first cohort, the validation cohort of some 130 subjects was the group to which the donors belonged. Results the study describes overall, beyond this receptor: The classifier was reported to diagnose cytomegalovirus status with high specificity and sensitivity in both the original and validation cohorts. A total of 150 to 200 TCR beta chains were listed by the study as associated with cytomegalovirus. It was suggested by the authors that the approach could potentially be generalized to other disease states and immunological phenotypes. A few of the identified cytomegalovirus-associated TCR beta chains were confirmed in vitro to be specific for cytomegalovirus antigens. All 120 or so repertoires were used to score co-occurrence in the validation cohort in a later analysis, because that analysis had no HLA typing for the cohort. A later analysis found that TCRs clustered in the first cohort also tended to co-occur in the 120 validation repertoires, with roughly 95% of cluster scores above 0. Most TCR sequences were observed very rarely across donors, whereas some public TCRs were present in many individuals.

Reading from cysteine to phenylalanine, the CDR3 counts 12 amino acids. Only the CDR3 part of the read is kept: 36 bases, read in frame from the first base. According to the germline V gene (reference sequence), CDR1 reads LNHDA and CDR2 reads SQIVND. At the junction V is shortened by 3 bases and J by 7 bases; bases outside the gene matches: 2. The source material was PBMCs. This receptor was obtained from a young woman in good health and CMV-seronegative. The sequence is built from TRBV19 and TRBJ2-5; 7 junctional bases match TRBD2. The DNA sequence is as follows: TGTGCCAGTAGTATTCCGGGGGGGACCCAGTACTTC. It is translated as CASSIPGGTQYF. The reference TRBV19 and TRBJ2-5 proteins fill in what lies around the CDR3, so the full variable domain reads DGGITQSPKYLFRKEGQNVTLSCEQNLNHDAMYWYRQDPGQGLRLIYYSQIVNDFQKGDIAEGYSVSREKKESFPLTVTSAQKNPTAFYLCASSIPGGTQYFGPGTRLLVL.